This T cell receptor (beta chain) stems from a study of blood T cell repertoires in COVID-19. Across the study: Italy, Spain and the United States were the sources of the convalescent and acute COVID-19 samples. The analysed material was cDNA or gDNA that came from T cells, B-cell-depleted T cells, or PBMCs.

CDR3 length equals 15 residues. Losses at the gene ends were 3 bases for V and 3 bases for J; bases not matched to a gene: 6. The germline gives CDR1 LNHDA, CDR2 SQIVND (reference sequence). This clone appeared a few times. In the original processing: How many nucleated cells were present was estimated from reference gene primer amplification. Using immunoSEQ multiplex PCR, the repertoire was profiled, and TCRdb retains in-frame clones only, with some absent. V and J calls and clone size are those listed in that table; D and trimming were worked out from the DNA. Of approximately 88,000 clones listed, about 70% are singletons.

The sample comprised peripheral blood. The sequence was collected from a woman over 75 with active or convalescent COVID-19. The rearrangement joins TRBV19 to TRBJ2-7, with 9 bases that match TRBD1. CDR3 region: CASSMGQGSGYEQYF. CDR3 DNA: TGTGCCAGTAGTATGGGACAGGGAAGCGGCTACGAGCAGTACTTC.